Included here is one T cell receptor (beta chain) sequence, with context. The CDR3 is made up of 15 amino acids. Germline CDR1 and CDR2: KGHSH and LQKENI. Germline trimming cut 2 bases from V and 9 bases from J; bases unmatched to any gene: 7. This specimen belongs to a study of cytomegalovirus exposure and HLA in healthy donors. This PCR relied on a set of 60 Vbeta primers and 13 Jbeta primers. Profiling relied on immunoSEQ multiplex PCR, and the TCRdb table lists in-frame clones only, not all of them. The repertoire includes 99,000 or so clones, 69% of them detected once, and about 3.5% sits in the top ten.

Sequences were obtained from PBMCs. The TCR originated in a young man in good health and CMV-seronegative. The chain uses TRBV18 and TRBJ2-1; TRBD2 aligns across 10 bases. CDR3 in DNA: TGTGCCAGCTCACCAGAAACTAGCGGGGCCTCTGAGCAGTTCTTC. Amino acids: CASSPETSGASEQFF.